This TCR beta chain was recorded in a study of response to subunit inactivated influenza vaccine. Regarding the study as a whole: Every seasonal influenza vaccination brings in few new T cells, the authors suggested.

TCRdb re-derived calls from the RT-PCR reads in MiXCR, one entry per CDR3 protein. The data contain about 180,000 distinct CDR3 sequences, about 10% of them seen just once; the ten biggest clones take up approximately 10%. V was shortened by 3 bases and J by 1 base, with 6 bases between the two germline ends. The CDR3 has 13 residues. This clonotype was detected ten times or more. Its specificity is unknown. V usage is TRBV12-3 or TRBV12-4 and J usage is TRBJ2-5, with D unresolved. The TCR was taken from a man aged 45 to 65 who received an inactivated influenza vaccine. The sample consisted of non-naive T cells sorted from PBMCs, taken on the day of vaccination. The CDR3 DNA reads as TGTGCCAGCAGTTTTGGAATCCAAGAGACCCAGTACTTC. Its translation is CASSFGIQETQYF.